A single sample is the source of the 30 T cell receptor beta chains below, sequenced in a study of T-cell reconstitution after alpha-beta-depleted transplantation in children. Unique molecular identifiers were built into the TCRbeta library. TCRdb redid the calling of the PCR reads with MiXCR, one entry per CDR3 protein. The sample consists of about 420,000 distinct CDR3 sequences, under 20% of them appearing once. Sequenced material: PBMCs, mostly from graft donor cells, taken 360 days after TCRalphabeta/CD19-depleted stem cell transplant. The receptors originated from a boy under two years old who had a stem cell transplant for Wiskott-Aldrich syndrome, so the T cells may come from the graft donor.

The chain has TRBV10-3 and TRBJ1-5; D gene ambiguous. The CDR3 length is 14 residues. V gave up 2 bases and J gave up 0 bases, with 5 bases separating them. Per the germline V gene, CDR1 is ENHRY and CDR2 is SYGVKD. In DNA, the CDR3 is TGTGCCATCAGTGAGAAACATAGCAATCAGCCCCAGCATTTT. Translated, it gives CAISEKHSNQPQHF.

The rearrangement uses TRBV11-1 and TRBJ2-1, with 10 bases that match TRBD2. Germline V lookup: CDR1 SGHAT, CDR2 FQDESV (reference sequence). V trimming: 1 base; J trimming: 9 bases; junction bases outside the gene matches: 21. The CDR3 runs 20 residues. The CDR3 DNA reads TGTGCCAGCAGCTTAGGCTGGGTCTCACCGAAGCGGGAGGGGAAGCTTGAGCAGTTCTTC. Protein: CASSLGWVSPKREGKLEQFF.

This clonotype has ten or more counts. The rearrangement joins TRBV20-1 to TRBJ2-1; D gene uncertain. The CDR3 runs to 14 residues. Trimming pared 1 base from V and 2 bases from J, leaving 9 bases between. Per germline, CDR1 DFQATT and CDR2 SNEGSKA (reference sequence). The CDR3 DNA reads TGCAGTGCTAGAGCCGATTTCACCTACAATGAGCAGTTCTTC. As protein: CSARADFTYNEQFF.

This clonotype has more than one count but fewer than ten. The V call is TRBV20-1, the J call TRBJ2-7; 9 bases align to TRBD2. The germline V gene encodes CDR1 DFQATT and CDR2 SNEGSKA (reference sequence). V shed 6 bases, J shed 7 bases, and the junction held 7 bases outside the gene matches. This CDR3 is 12 amino acids long. Here the CDR3 DNA reads TGCAGTGCCGTACCAGCGGGAGGAGAGCAGTACTTC. This translates into CSAVPAGGEQYF.

The chain carries TRBV5-1 and TRBJ2-1; weak D call: TRBD2 (5 bases). Germline V gives CDR1 SGHRS, CDR2 YFSETQ. Trimming removed 0 bases from V and 4 bases from J, with 8 bases in between. CDR3 length equals 14 residues. The CDR3 bases are TGCGCCAGCAGCTTGGACCTAGCTTACAATGAGCAGTTCTTC. Protein product: CASSLDLAYNEQFF.

This chain joins TRBV3-1 and TRBJ2-7; D not resolved. The V gene's germline CDR1 is LGHDT and CDR2 YNNKEL (reference sequence). The CDR3 covers 13 residues. The V and J ends lost 4 bases and 0 bases respectively, with 7 bases between them. CDR3 amino acids: CASSRPASYEQYF. Here the CDR3 DNA reads TGTGCCAGCAGCCGACCAGCCTCCTACGAGCAGTACTTC.

A few counts support this clonotype. J is TRBJ1-3 and V is TRBV6-1, with 7 positions matching TRBD1. The J segment lost 2 bases and the V segment lost 5 bases, leaving 3 bases of the junction unmatched. The CDR3 loop spans 14 amino acids. The V gene's germline CDR1 is MNHNS and CDR2 SASEGT. CDR3 bases: TGTGCCAGCAGTCCGACAGGGACTGGAAACACCATATATTTT. This encodes CASSPTGTGNTIYF.

In this sample, this clonotype turned up many times. This chain links TRBV28 with TRBJ1-4; 8 bases fit TRBD1. Germline values: CDR1 MDHEN, CDR2 SYDVKM. The ends lost 4 bases at V and 6 bases at J; junction bases unmatched: 10. CDR3 length: 16 residues. DNA of the CDR3: TGTGCCAGCAGTTCCCAGAAGACAGGGGATGATGAAAAACTGTTTTTT. Its translation: CASSSQKTGDDEKLFF.

This clonotype has only a few counts. V and J are TRBV19 and TRBJ2-5, with 9 positions matching TRBD2. This CDR3 is built from 18 residues. V lost 4 bases, J lost 3 bases, and 15 bases stayed unmatched. Germline V CDR1 and CDR2: LNHDA, SQIVND (reference sequence). CDR3 loop: CASSSYAGGPQVEETQYF. CDR3 in DNA: TGTGCCAGTAGTAGTTATGCGGGGGGGCCGCAGGTGGAAGAGACCCAGTACTTC.

The rearrangement uses TRBV25-1 and TRBJ2-1; maybe TRBD1 (5 bases). This CDR3 comprises 17 residues. Trimming pared 8 bases from V and 0 bases from J, leaving 20 bases between. Germline CDR1 MGHDK, CDR2 SYGVNS. CDR3 loop: CASSLSRVLSSYNEQFF. The CDR3 bases are TGTGCCAGCTCTCTATCCAGGGTCCTGAGCTCCTACAATGAGCAGTTCTTC.

This clonotype was counted a few times. It is unclear where the CDR3 begins or ends on the DNA, so no DNA is shown, and the CDR3 is as TCRdb lists it. The chain is built from TRBV7-1 and TRBJ2-4. TRBV7-1 is recorded as an ORF, its role being uncertain. A total of 22 residues make up the CDR3, ends included. This CDR3 reads CASSSYTVAKNIQYFGKNIQYF.

This clonotype has just a few counts. The chain combines TRBV12-3 or TRBV12-4 with TRBJ2-3; 7 bases match TRBD1. There are 16 residues in the CDR3. V shed 5 bases and J 0 bases; nucleotides not matched to a gene: 8. CDR3 sequence (DNA): TGTGCCAGCAGTAAAAACAGGGGCGGCAGCACAGATACGCAGTATTTT. Protein product: CASSKNRGGSTDTQYF.

The table lists this clonotype with a few counts. V gene TRBV28 combines with J gene TRBJ2-4; 7 nucleotides match TRBD2. Germline CDR1 reads MDHEN; CDR2 reads SYDVKM. V gave up 10 bases and J gave up 9 bases; unmatched junction bases: 12. CDR3 length: 13 residues. The CDR3 spells CATTRGSRGIQYF. Written as DNA, the CDR3 is TGTGCCACCACGCGGGGGTCTCGGGGCATTCAGTACTTC.

V is TRBV11-2 and J is TRBJ2-3; either TRBD1 or TRBD2 may supply D (6 bases each). V was trimmed by 3 bases and J by 1 base, leaving 11 bases between them. The germline V gene has CDR1 SGHAT and CDR2 FQNNGV. This CDR3 comprises 15 residues. DNA of the CDR3: TGTGCCAGCAGCTTCCGGGGGCGCGGCACAGATACGCAGTATTTT. Its protein product is CASSFRGRGTDTQYF. Based on the CDR3 plus reference TRBV11-2 and TRBJ2-3, the full variable domain is EAGVAQSPRYKIIEKRQSVAFWCNPISGHATLYWYQQILGQGPKLLIQFQNNGVVDDSQLPKDRFSAERLKGVDSTLKIQPAKLEDSAVYLCASSFRGRGTDTQYFGPGTRLTVL.

This clonotype was seen a few times. J is TRBJ2-3 and V is TRBV6-5; 12 bases fit TRBD2. The germline CDR1 and CDR2 sequences are MNHEY and SVGAGI. The CDR3 is 16 residues long. Germline trimming cut 0 bases from V and 6 bases from J; bases unmatched to any gene: 4. The CDR3 loop is CASSYSTSGSSDTQYF. In nucleotides, the CDR3 is TGTGCCAGCAGTTACTCGACTAGCGGGAGTTCGGATACGCAGTATTTT.

This clonotype was counted only a few times. CDR3 loop: CASSPGQGNYEQYF. The DNA of the CDR3 is TGTGCCAGCAGCCCGGGACAGGGCAACTACGAGCAGTACTTC. The chain couples TRBV7-8 to TRBJ2-7; 9 bases fit TRBD1. V lost 5 bases and J lost 3; bases outside the gene matches: 5. Per germline, CDR1 SGHVS and CDR2 FQNEAQ. There are 14 residues in the CDR3.

This clonotype was seen only a few times. The gene calls are TRBV12-3 or TRBV12-4 and TRBJ2-1; no clear D. The V end was cut by 5 bases, the J end by 6 bases, with 14 bases between. The CDR3 sequence is 14 residues long. CDR3 sequence: CASSRTHGVNEQFF. The CDR3 bases are TGTGCCAGCAGTAGAACTCATGGGGTCAATGAGCAGTTCTTC.

The chain is built from TRBV2 and TRBJ2-6, with a tentative D call TRBD1 (7 bases). The CDR3 contains 15 residues. CDR1 SNHLY and CDR2 FYNNEI come from the germline V gene. Between the trimmed V and J ends, which lost 4 bases and 2 bases, there was a span of 9 bases. This chain's CDR3 is CASSGRGAGANVLTF. The CDR3, as DNA: TGTGCCAGCAGTGGCAGGGGGGCTGGGGCCAACGTCCTGACTTTC.

This clonotype has a handful of counts. The rearrangement joins TRBV5-1 to TRBJ2-7, with a possible D match to TRBD2 (5 bases). V lost 4 bases and J 2 bases, leaving 13 bases between the germline ends. The CDR3 totals 14 residues. The germline V gene has CDR1 SGHRS and CDR2 YFSETQ. In DNA form, the CDR3 reads TGCGCCAGCAGCCCGGGGATCGGCCCCTACGAGCAGTACTTC. This sequence encodes CASSPGIGPYEQYF. Full variable domain (remainder filled in from reference TRBV5-1 and TRBJ2-7): KAGVTQTPRYLIKTRGQQVTLSCSPISGHRSVSWYQQTPGQGLQFLFEYFSETQRNKGNFPGRFSGRQFSNSRSEMNVSTLELGDSALYLCASSPGIGPYEQYFGPGTRLTVT.

This clonotype was seen only a few times. The chain uses TRBV5-1 and TRBJ2-7, with a weak D call TRBD2 (6 bases). CDR1 SGHRS and CDR2 YFSETQ come from the germline V gene. V lost 1 base and J 4 bases, leaving 12 bases between the germline ends. CDR3 size: 14 residues. DNA of the CDR3: TGCGCCAGCAGCTTGCGGGCTAGCGAGTACGAGCAGTACTTC. It specifies CASSLRASEYEQYF.

The chain couples TRBV5-1 to TRBJ2-3, with D uncertain. The CDR3 consists of 12 residues. Germline V lookup: CDR1 SGHRS, CDR2 YFSETQ. Trimming took off 2 bases at V and 5 bases at J, with 6 bases between the two ends. CDR3 nucleotide sequence: TGCGCCAGCAGCTTACAGTTAGATACGCAGTATTTT. Residues: CASSLQLDTQYF.

The genes are TRBV28 and TRBJ2-5, with D possibly TRBD2 on 5 matching bases. Trimming took off 5 bases at V and 5 bases at J, with 21 bases between the two ends. The germline V gene encodes CDR1 MDHEN and CDR2 SYDVKM. This CDR3 is built from 16 residues. The CDR3 loop is CASSHQPRDFWETQYF. In DNA form, the CDR3 reads TGTGCCAGCAGTCATCAACCCCGGGATTTTTGGGAGACCCAGTACTTC.

This clonotype has only a few counts. The J gene is TRBJ2-3, the V gene TRBV24-1, with D tentatively TRBD1 (6 bases). Germline CDR1 is KGHDR and CDR2 is SFDVKD. Between the trimmed V and J ends, which lost 4 bases and 4 bases, there was a span of 17 bases. This CDR3 is built from 16 residues. CDR3 sequence: CATSDDRYGWPDTQYF. The CDR3 DNA sequence: TGTGCCACCAGTGACGACAGGTATGGATGGCCAGATACGCAGTATTTT.

This chain links TRBV7-9 with TRBJ2-4; D unclear. Per germline, CDR1 SEHNR and CDR2 FQNEAQ (reference sequence). The V and J ends lost 7 bases and 0 bases respectively, with 16 bases between them. CDR3 length equals 16 residues. CDR3 nucleotides: TGTGCCAGCACCCAGGCCCCTTTCTTAGCCAAAAACATTCAGTACTTC. The encoded protein is CASTQAPFLAKNIQYF.

The CDR3: CASSPNPRVYEQYF. As DNA, the CDR3 is TGTGCCAGCTCGCCTAACCCGAGAGTCTACGAGCAGTACTTC. The V and J genes are TRBV7-2 and TRBJ2-7; D unresolved. CDR3 length: 14 amino acids. Trimming shortened V by 8 bases and J by 3 bases, and 17 bases separated the two germline ends. Per the germline V gene, CDR1 is SGHTA and CDR2 is FQGNSA.

In its sample, this clonotype was seen a few times. This sequence joins TRBV10-3 and TRBJ2-7; the D gene could be TRBD1 or TRBD2 (6 bases each). CDR1 and CDR2 (germline): ENHRY, SYGVKD. Trimming took off 11 bases at V and 0 bases at J, with 17 bases between the two ends. CDR3 size: 14 residues. The CDR3 region has the DNA TGTGCCTCCAACCGGGGGCCTTACTCCTACGAGCAGTACTTC. This gives the protein CASNRGPYSYEQYF.

Only a few counts were recorded for this clonotype. The rearrangement links TRBV12-3 or TRBV12-4 to TRBJ2-5; D may be TRBD1 or TRBD2 (5 bases each). V was pared by 4 bases and J by 5 bases, with 20 bases between. This CDR3 is built from 16 residues. CDR3 loop: CASSSPGPGQRETQYF. CDR3 DNA: TGTGCCAGCAGTTCACCGGGGCCTGGGCAGAGGGAGACCCAGTACTTC.

This clonotype came up a few times. This chain links TRBV27 with TRBJ2-3; tentative D call: TRBD1 (6 bases). Between the trimmed V and J ends, which lost 5 bases and 1 base, there was a span of 10 bases. The CDR3 loop spans 14 amino acids. Germline assignment: CDR1 MNHEY and CDR2 SMNVEV (reference sequence). The CDR3 region has the DNA TGTGCCAGCAGTCCCTACAGGGGCACAGATACGCAGTATTTT. Translated: CASSPYRGTDTQYF.

This clonotype was counted only a few times. The chain joins TRBV5-5 to TRBJ2-3; D remains unclear. V was shortened by 4 bases and J by 4 bases, with 10 bases between the two germline ends. Germline V gives CDR1 SGHKS, CDR2 YYEKEE (reference sequence). CDR3 length: 13 residues. The CDR3 sequence is CASSPGPADTQYF. In DNA form, the CDR3 reads TGTGCCAGCAGCCCAGGACCAGCAGATACGCAGTATTTT.

The table lists this clonotype with a few counts. The chain recombines TRBV18 with TRBJ2-7, with D tentatively TRBD1 (6 bases). The CDR3 contains 14 residues. The germline gives CDR1 KGHSH, CDR2 LQKENI. V was shortened by 1 base and J by 3 bases, with 10 bases between the two germline ends. The CDR3 region has the DNA TGTGCCAGCTCACCACGGGACATCCTCTACGAGCAGTACTTC. This gives the protein CASSPRDILYEQYF.